These 8 T cell receptor beta chains share one sample of origin, sequenced in a study of blood T cells in healthy people across ages. Combining a sample-barcoded 5' primer with a J-beta primer mix, a second PCR ran for roughly 6 to 12 cycles. TCRdb independently ran MiXCR on the 5' RACE reads; one entry per CDR3 protein. The table records about 780,000 distinct CDR3 sequences, 20% to 30% of them present only once. The data also belong to a second study, concerning T cells of mothers and their children.

Input material: blood. The receptors originated from a boy aged 5-17 years in good health.

On this clonotype itself: At one end, the junction sequence differs from germline, possibly due to a read error. The chain is built from TRBV13 and TRBJ2-5; D may be TRBD2 (7 bases). CDR3 length equals 16 residues. Germline values: CDR1 PRHDT, CDR2 FYEKMQ (reference sequence). CDR3 nucleotide sequence: TGTGCCAGCAGCGAGCACCGGGGGGCCACCCAAGAGGCCCAGTACTTC. As protein: CASSEHRGATQEAQYF. Complete variable domain (other parts from reference TRBV13 and TRBJ2-5): AAGVIQSPRHLIKEKRETATLKCYPIPRHDTVYWYQQGPGQDPQFLISFYEKMQSDKGSIPDRFSAQQFSDYHSELNMSSLELGDSALYFCASSEHRGATQEAQYFGPGTRLLVL.

In DNA form, the CDR3 reads TGTGCCAGCAGCTTCGACAGGGTTTTAGTTTCACCCCTCCACTTT. Translation: CASSFDRVLVSPLHF. V is TRBV5-5 and J is TRBJ1-6, with 7 bases matching TRBD1. This CDR3 comprises 15 residues. The germline CDR1 and CDR2 sequences are SGHKS and YYEKEE (reference sequence). Trimming at V came to 2 bases and at J to 9 bases, leaving 8 bases not matched to a gene.

This clonotype was seen a few times. J is TRBJ2-7 and V is TRBV5-5; no clear D. CDR3 length: 14 residues. Looked up from germline, CDR1 is SGHKS and CDR2 is YYEKEE (reference sequence). Trimming shortened V by 2 bases and J by 2 bases, and 11 bases separated the two germline ends. CDR3 coding DNA: TGTGCCAGCAGCTTCTCCGGATTCACCTACGAGCAGTACTTC. It yields the protein CASSFSGFTYEQYF.

The V and J genes are TRBV5-1 and TRBJ2-3; 9 nucleotides match TRBD2. Trimming removed 2 bases from V and 4 bases from J; junction bases left unmatched: 5. The CDR3 consists of 15 residues. In germline, CDR1 is SGHRS, CDR2 YFSETQ. The CDR3 reads CASSFGTSTSDTQYF. The CDR3 DNA reads as TGCGCCAGCAGCTTCGGGACTAGCACCTCAGATACGCAGTATTTT.

This clonotype was detected a few times. At one boundary the junction diverges from the germline segment, which might be a read error. The chain carries TRBV15 and TRBJ2-5, with D maybe TRBD1 (5 bases). The last part of the DNA fits TRBJ2-7 better; the J call may be wrong. The CDR3 runs to 14 residues. The germline gives CDR1 LNHNV, CDR2 YYDKDF (reference sequence). This chain's CDR3 is CATSRVDSTYEQYF. CDR3 nucleotides: TGCGCCACCAGCAGAGTTGACAGTACCTACGAGCAGTACTTC.

The chain is built from TRBV28 and TRBJ2-2, with TRBD1 matching over 9 bases. The CDR3 loop spans 16 amino acids. The V gene end was trimmed by 2 bases and the J gene end by 1 base; junction bases not matched to a gene: 2. Looked up from germline, CDR1 is MDHEN and CDR2 is SYDVKM. The DNA for the CDR3 is TGTGCCAGCAGTTTACGGGGACAGGGGAACACCGGGGAGCTGTTTTTT. Amino acid sequence: CASSLRGQGNTGELFF.

This chain joins TRBV18 and TRBJ2-4; D is ambiguous. V was clipped by 3 bases and J by 0 bases, with 9 bases between them. Germline CDR1 is KGHSH and CDR2 is LQKENI. The CDR3 totals 15 residues. CDR3 loop: CASSPSTIAKNIQYF. CDR3 nucleotide sequence: TGTGCCAGCTCACCGTCAACTATAGCCAAAAACATTCAGTACTTC.

The chain carries TRBV7-2 and TRBJ2-1; TRBD1 agrees at 7 bases. Trimming took 5 bases from V and 4 from J; bases not matched to a gene: 8. The CDR3 has 15 amino acids. Germline lookup yields CDR1 SGHTA and CDR2 FQGNSA. As DNA, the CDR3 is TGTGCCAGCAGCCTACAGGGGCGTGGGTACAATGAGCAGTTCTTC. Protein sequence: CASSLQGRGYNEQFF.